This entry lists 16 T cell receptor beta chains sequenced from one sample in a study of cytomegalovirus exposure and HLA in healthy donors. 13 Jbeta primers and 60 Vbeta primers were used for the PCR. Clones were read by immunoSEQ multiplex PCR, and TCRdb kept only the in-frame ones, dropping some. The sample shows approximately 190,000 clones, about 70% of them seen only once. Input material: PBMCs. The receptors come from a woman aged 25 to 45 in good health and CMV-seronegative.

This rearrangement joins TRBV27 to TRBJ2-7; 12 positions agree with TRBD1. Losses at the gene ends were 4 bases for V and 4 bases for J; bases not matched to a gene: 5. The CDR3 is 15 residues long. The germline V gene has CDR1 MNHEY and CDR2 SMNVEV (reference sequence). CDR3 protein: CASSSPGQGAYEQYF. In DNA, the CDR3 is TGTGCCAGCAGTTCCCCGGGACAGGGGGCATACGAGCAGTACTTC.

The chain uses TRBV6-5 and TRBJ1-2; 8 bases agree with TRBD1. There are 15 residues in the CDR3. Per the germline V gene, CDR1 is MNHEY and CDR2 is SVGAGI. The junction had 4 bases not matched to a gene; V was cut back by 4 bases and J by 0 bases. CDR3 sequence (DNA): TGTGCCAGCAGTTGGACAGGGCCATCTAACTATGGCTACACCTTC. As protein: CASSWTGPSNYGYTF.

This chain connects TRBV7-3 to TRBJ2-3, with 7 bases matching TRBD2. V shed 1 base and J 2 bases; nucleotides not matched to a gene: 6. The CDR3 runs to 16 residues. Germline CDR1 is SGHTA and CDR2 is FQGTGA. CDR3 region: CASSLMSGGPTDTQYF. The CDR3 bases are TGTGCCAGCAGCTTAATGTCGGGGGGTCCCACAGATACGCAGTATTTT.

The genes are TRBV4-1 and TRBJ1-3; 7 nucleotides line up with TRBD1. CDR3 length: 16 amino acids. The junction had 7 bases not matched to a gene; V was cut back by 3 bases and J by 2 bases. From germline, CDR1 is MGHRA and CDR2 YSYEKL. Here the CDR3 reads CASSQRQGLAGNTIYF. CDR3 DNA sequence: TGCGCCAGCAGCCAGCGACAGGGATTAGCTGGAAACACCATATATTTT.

CDR3 DNA sequence: TGCGCCAGCAGCCAAGCGAGGACAGGGGGGGATTACTATGGCTACACCTTC. This codes for CASSQARTGGDYYGYTF. The J gene is TRBJ1-2, the V gene TRBV4-1; 10 bases map to TRBD1. J was trimmed by 3 bases and V by 1 base; bases with no gene match: 8. The CDR3 extends over 17 amino acids. Germline loops: CDR1 MGHRA, CDR2 YSYEKL.

The chain employs TRBV13 and TRBJ2-1, with 8 positions matching TRBD2. The germline V gene encodes CDR1 PRHDT and CDR2 FYEKMQ (reference sequence). The CDR3 covers 16 residues. V lost 5 bases, J lost 0 bases, and 6 bases stayed unmatched. The CDR3 region is CASSILAESSYNEQFF. Here the CDR3 DNA reads TGTGCCAGCAGCATACTAGCGGAAAGCTCCTACAATGAGCAGTTCTTC.

The CDR3 DNA follows: TGTGCCAGCAGTGAAGGAGGGCTAGCGCGCACAGATACGCAGTATTTT. Translated: CASSEGGLARTDTQYF. The V call is TRBV6-1, the J call TRBJ2-3; a possible D gene is TRBD2 (6 bases). The CDR3 loop spans 16 amino acids. Germline V gives CDR1 MNHNS, CDR2 SASEGT. With 1 base removed from V and 1 base from J, the gap between germline ends came to 12 bases.

This sequence joins TRBV5-1 and TRBJ2-6, with TRBD1 as a possible D gene (5 bases). CDR1 is SGHRS and CDR2 is YFSETQ in the germline V gene. V shed 3 bases and J shed 0 bases, with 10 bases lying between them. CDR3 length: 16 residues. The CDR3 coding sequence is TGCGCCAGCAGCTCCGGACATATCTCTGGGGCCAACGTCCTGACTTTC. This sequence encodes CASSSGHISGANVLTF.

This chain links TRBV2 with TRBJ2-4; no firm D call. Germline lookup yields CDR1 SNHLY and CDR2 FYNNEI. CDR3 size: 16 residues. V was cut by 3 bases and J by 4 bases, with 16 bases left in between. In nucleotides, the CDR3 is TGTGCCAGCAGTGAGGGCAGAACATATACGAAAAACATTCAGTACTTC. It codes for CASSEGRTYTKNIQYF.

This clone turned up a few times. The chain recombines TRBV27 with TRBJ1-1; D remains ambiguous. V was trimmed by 0 bases and J by 5 bases, leaving 13 bases between them. In germline, CDR1 is MNHEY, CDR2 SMNVEV (reference sequence). The CDR3 contains 15 residues. CDR3 nucleotides: TGTGCCAGCAGTTTATCTGGTGGAAGCGGGACTGAAGCTTTCTTT. Its protein is CASSLSGGSGTEAFF.

The rearrangement joins TRBV5-1 to TRBJ2-2; 13 bases align to TRBD2. This CDR3 has 17 amino acids. The germline CDR1 and CDR2 sequences are SGHRS and YFSETQ. Trimming cost V 0 bases and J 6 bases; bases outside gene matches: 5. The chain's CDR3 is CASSLATSGRAAGELFF. CDR3 sequence (DNA): TGCGCCAGCAGCTTGGCAACTAGCGGGAGGGCGGCCGGGGAGCTGTTTTTT.

The chain is built from TRBV7-9 and TRBJ2-7; maybe TRBD2 (5 bases). This CDR3 has 17 amino acids. Trimming removed 0 bases from V and 3 bases from J, with 18 bases in between. Germline CDR1 reads SEHNR; CDR2 reads FQNEAQ (reference sequence). CDR3 coding DNA: TGTGCCAGCAGCTTAGCTAAGACTAAAACCCCAGACTACGAGCAGTACTTC. It translates to CASSLAKTKTPDYEQYF.

This clone was seen just once. The gene calls are TRBV9 and TRBJ1-3, with a weak D call TRBD1 (6 bases). The V gene's germline CDR1 is SGDLS and CDR2 YYNGEE. The CDR3 length is 15 residues. Trimming cost V 3 bases and J 4 bases, with 14 bases left between them. The CDR3 region has the DNA TGTGCCAGCAGCGCGAGGGGGGGCCCAGGAAACACCATATATTTT. As protein: CASSARGGPGNTIYF.

The genes are TRBV27 and TRBJ1-4; D gene unclear. The CDR3 runs to 14 residues. In germline, CDR1 is MNHEY, CDR2 SMNVEV (reference sequence). The V end lost 4 bases, the J end lost 4 bases, and 10 bases lay between the germline ends. The CDR3 region has the DNA TGTGCCAGCAGTTCAGGCCGGGGTAATGAAAAACTGTTTTTT. Amino acid sequence: CASSSGRGNEKLFF.

This clone was detected only once. This chain uses TRBV2 with TRBJ2-5; TRBD2 aligns across 7 bases. With 6 bases clipped from V and 0 bases from J, the junction kept 1 base outside the gene matches. Germline V CDR1 and CDR2: SNHLY, FYNNEI. This CDR3 contains 13 residues. CDR3 sequence: CASSGGYQETQYF. Written as DNA, the CDR3 is TGTGCCAGCAGCGGGGGGTACCAAGAGACCCAGTACTTC. The full variable domain, completed using reference TRBV2 and TRBJ2-5, is EPEVTQTPSHQVTQMGQEVILRCVPISNHLYFYWYRQILGQKVEFLVSFYNNEISEKSEIFDDQFSVERPDGSNFTLKIRSTKLEDSAMYFCASSGGYQETQYFGPGTRLLVL.

V and J are TRBV7-2 and TRBJ2-1, with a weak D call TRBD2 (6 bases). Germline CDR1 reads SGHTA; CDR2 reads FQGNSA. V lost 4 bases to trimming and J lost 4 bases, with 20 bases between them. This CDR3 comprises 17 residues. CDR3 bases: TGTGCCAGCAGCTCTTTGCGGGAATTTTACACGTACAATGAGCAGTTCTTC. This encodes CASSSLREFYTYNEQFF.